This T cell receptor (beta chain) was sequenced for a study of shared clonotypes between healthy human individuals. The method was immunoSEQ multiplex PCR; TCRdb's version includes in-frame clones alone and lacks a portion of them. Among more than 500,000 clones listed, around 95% were seen once. Trimming shortened V by 3 bases and J by 7 bases, and 9 bases separated the two germline ends. Germline CDR1 MDHEN, CDR2 SYDVKM. This CDR3 has 12 residues. This TCR was recovered from a woman aged 25 to 39 in good health. Sequencing used naive CD4+ T cells sorted from blood. Subset noted: CD45RA+ positively selected. The chain couples TRBV28 to TRBJ1-2; no clear D gene. Written as DNA, the CDR3 is TGTGCCAGCAGTTTGGGGTATACTGGCTACACCTTC. This translates into CASSLGYTGYTF.